The entry that follows covers one TCR beta chain sequence. Its target is not known. These data belong to a study of beta chain features in type 1 diabetes. Across the study: Age, gender, cell numbers and subset yield matched between patients and controls. General study findings and limits: For Type 1 diabetes patients, all four CD4+ subsets carried TCRB CDR3s that were moderately but significantly shorter.

This CDR3 is 17 amino acids long. Germline V gene sequence: CDR1 LGHNA, CDR2 YSLEER. The trim removed 0 bases at V and 2 bases at J, leaving 8 bases unmatched. Averaging roughly 120 mL, one heparinised blood draw was given by each donor. Every isolated RNA sample was fully reverse transcribed, so sequencing captured expressed TCRB transcripts. Profiled with immunoSEQ multiplex PCR; TCRdb holds only in-frame clones, not every one. The repertoire consists of about 15,000 clones, with roughly 60% occurring once and the leading ten covering 0.57%. Sequencing was carried out using stem cell memory CD4+ T cells from blood. This sequence was found in a woman aged 18-35 years with type 1 diabetes. The chain links TRBV4-3 to TRBJ2-3; 7 nucleotides agree with TRBD1. The DNA of the CDR3 is TGCGCCAGCAGCCAAGATTCACAGGGGACCCTCACAGATACGCAGTATTTT. Translated: CASSQDSQGTLTDTQYF.